The entry below describes one T cell receptor beta chain. This entry belongs to a study of cytotoxic CD8 clonotypes in ibrutinib-treated CLL. Looking at the study overall: Of a cohort that held some 10 relapsed/refractory and some 14 treatment-naive patients, around 17 were IGHV unmutated. Among responders, roughly 24 were partial and 2 complete; after median roughly 70 months, about 15 stayed remitted and approximately 12 progressed.

Assay: immunoSEQ multiplex PCR; the TCRdb copy retains only in-frame clones and omits some. The sample records 150,000 to 200,000 clones, approximately 68% being singletons. Losses at the gene ends were 0 bases for V and 5 bases for J; bases not matched to a gene: 4. Germline-derived CDR1 and CDR2 are SGHTA and FQGNSA. This CDR3 comprises 16 residues. This chain uses TRBV7-2 with TRBJ2-2; 9 bases map to TRBD2. This sequence was found in a human donor with chronic lymphocytic leukemia. Sample: PBMCs, taken after 24 months of ibrutinib treatment. CDR3 in amino acids: CASSLASGSGTGELFF. In DNA, the CDR3 is TGTGCCAGCAGCTTAGCTAGCGGGAGTGGGACCGGGGAGCTGTTTTTT.